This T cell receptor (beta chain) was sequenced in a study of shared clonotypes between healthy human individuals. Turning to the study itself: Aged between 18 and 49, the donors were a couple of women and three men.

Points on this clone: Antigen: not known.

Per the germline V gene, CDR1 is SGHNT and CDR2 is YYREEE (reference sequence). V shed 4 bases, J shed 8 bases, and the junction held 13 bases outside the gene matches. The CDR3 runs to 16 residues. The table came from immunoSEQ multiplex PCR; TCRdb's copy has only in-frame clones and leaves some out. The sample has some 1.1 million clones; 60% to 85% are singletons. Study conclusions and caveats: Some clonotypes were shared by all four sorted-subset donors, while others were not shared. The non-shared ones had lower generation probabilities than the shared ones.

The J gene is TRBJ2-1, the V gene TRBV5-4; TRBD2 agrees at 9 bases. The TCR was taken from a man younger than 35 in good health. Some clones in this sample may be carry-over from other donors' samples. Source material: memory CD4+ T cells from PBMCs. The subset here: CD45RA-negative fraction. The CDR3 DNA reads TGTGCCAGCAGCGTTCCGACGATGGGACTAGCACATGAGCAGTTCTTC. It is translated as CASSVPTMGLAHEQFF. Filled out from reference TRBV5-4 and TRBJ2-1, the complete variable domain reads ETGVTQSPTHLIKTRGQQVTLRCSSQSGHNTVSWYQQALGQGPQFIFQYYREEENGRGNFPPRFSGLQFPNYSSELNVNALELDDSALYLCASSVPTMGLAHEQFFGPGTRLTVL.